This TCR beta chain originates from a study of blood T cell repertoires in COVID-19. This CDR3 spans 15 amino acids. CDR1 SGHTS and CDR2 YDEGEE come from the germline V gene. V lost 4 bases, J lost 0 bases, and 13 bases lay in between. Using immunoSEQ multiplex PCR, the repertoire was profiled, and TCRdb retains in-frame clones only, with some absent. The sample records about 230,000 clones, around 88% being singletons. The chain links TRBV5-8 to TRBJ2-5; D is possibly TRBD1 (5 bases). The source is a woman aged 40 to 55 with acute COVID-19. The sequenced sample consisted of PBMCs or T cells enriched from blood (not recorded which). CDR3 DNA sequence: TGTGCCAGCAGCCGGCGACAGAGCGACCAAGAGACCCAGTACTTC. Translated, it gives CASSRRQSDQETQYF.